The 16 T cell receptor beta chains in this list originate from one sample, sequenced in a study of shared clonotypes between healthy human individuals. The protocol was immunoSEQ multiplex PCR, while the TCRdb copy is restricted to in-frame clones and leaves out a portion. The table has 1,100,000 or so clones, roughly 74% seen once. Material for sequencing was memory CD4+ T cells from PBMCs. Subset defined: CD45RA-negative fraction. These receptors originate from a man between 18 and 29 years old in good health. Some clones in this sample may be carry-over from other donors' samples.

V is TRBV5-8 and J is TRBJ1-3; D may be TRBD1 (6 bases). Trimming took off 5 bases at V and 0 bases at J, with 15 bases between the two ends. Looked up from germline, CDR1 is SGHTS and CDR2 is YDEGEE. There are 16 residues in the CDR3. CDR3 loop: CASSWDDRLSGNTIYF. The DNA of the CDR3 is TGTGCCAGCAGTTGGGACGACAGGCTCTCTGGAAACACCATATATTTT.

The gene calls are TRBV5-4 and TRBJ2-1; D perhaps matches TRBD2 (6 bases). CDR1 and CDR2 from the germline V gene are SGHNT and YYREEE (reference sequence). V shed 3 bases and J shed 4 bases, with 11 bases lying between them. CDR3 length equals 14 residues. The DNA of the CDR3 is TGTGCCAGCAGCTCCCGGGACTCGTACAATGAGCAGTTCTTC. As protein: CASSSRDSYNEQFF.

V is TRBV28 and J is TRBJ2-6; TRBD2 is a possible D gene (6 bases). Germline V gene lookup returns CDR1 MDHEN and CDR2 SYDVKM. Trimming stripped 8 bases from V and 4 bases from J, with 21 bases between. This CDR3 region has 17 residues. Written as DNA, the CDR3 is TGTGCCAGCTCAGGGCGGGGCTGGGTAGCCGGGGCCAACGTCCTGACTTTC. Translated, it gives CASSGRGWVAGANVLTF. Drawing the rest from reference TRBV28 and TRBJ2-6, the complete variable domain is DVKVTQSSRYLVKRTGEKVFLECVQDMDHENMFWYRQDPGLGLRLIYFSYDVKMKEKGDIPEGYSVSREKKERFSLILESASTNQTSMYLCASSGRGWVAGANVLTFGAGSRLTVL.

A note on this clone: Different DNA sequences within this sample yield the same CDR3. V and J are TRBV5-1 and TRBJ2-7; a weak D match, TRBD1 (6 bases). Trimming pared 4 bases from V and 4 bases from J, leaving 9 bases between. Germline CDR1 reads SGHRS; CDR2 reads YFSETQ. CDR3 length: 12 amino acids. The CDR3 region is CASSEQGYEQYF. The CDR3 DNA is TGCGCCAGCAGCGAGCAGGGGTACGAGCAGTACTTC.

The chain uses TRBV6-5 and TRBJ2-3; 10 nucleotides agree with TRBD2. With V trimmed by 9 bases and J by 7 bases, 10 bases remained unmatched. CDR3 length: 14 amino acids. From germline, CDR1 is MNHEY and CDR2 SVGAGI. CDR3 in DNA: TGTGCCAGTTCTCTAGCGGGAGTTGTGAATACGCAGTATTTT. Its protein product is CASSLAGVVNTQYF.

About this clone: This may be a read error: a much more frequent sequence differs by one nucleotide. The V gene is TRBV9, the J gene TRBJ2-7; 10 nucleotides agree with TRBD1. CDR1 and CDR2 from the germline V gene are SGDLS and YYNGEE. This CDR3 is built from 16 residues. The CDR3 protein is CASSVRSGTGANEQCF. The CDR3 DNA reads as TGTGCCAGCAGCGTTCGCTCCGGGACAGGGGCGAACGAGCAGTGCTTC.

The J gene is TRBJ2-3, the V gene TRBV7-9; 8 nucleotides match TRBD2. The CDR3 has 16 amino acids. The V and J ends lost 0 bases and 7 bases, in that order; junction bases with no gene match: 9. Germline V lookup: CDR1 SEHNR, CDR2 FQNEAQ (reference sequence). CDR3 protein: CASSLATPAGANTQYF. The CDR3 DNA reads as TGTGCCAGCAGCTTAGCGACCCCAGCGGGAGCCAATACGCAGTATTTT.

The chain's CDR3 is CASSLYRRAGELFF. The CDR3, as DNA: TGTGCCAGCAGTTTATACAGGCGCGCCGGGGAGCTGTTTTTT. The chain uses TRBV27 and TRBJ2-2; D might be TRBD1 (5 bases). The V gene lost 1 base and the J gene lost 6 bases, with 9 bases spanning the gap. The CDR3 runs 14 residues. Germline V CDR1 and CDR2: MNHEY, SMNVEV (reference sequence).

The gene calls are TRBV4-1 and TRBJ2-5; D is unclear. V was clipped by 1 base and J by 1 base, with 28 bases between them. The CDR3 is 21 residues long. Germline lookup yields CDR1 MGHRA and CDR2 YSYEKL. CDR3 in amino acids: CASSQVPKATGKSGPQETQYF. The CDR3 DNA reads TGCGCCAGCAGCCAAGTCCCCAAAGCCACCGGCAAGTCTGGGCCCCAAGAGACCCAGTACTTC.

The chain has TRBV19 and TRBJ2-7, with 7 nucleotides matching TRBD1. V trimming: 6 bases; J trimming: 3 bases; junction bases outside the gene matches: 8. Germline V CDR1 and CDR2: LNHDA, SQIVND (reference sequence). The CDR3 runs 14 residues. CDR3 DNA sequence: TGTGCCAGTAGCCGTCGGGACAGATACTACGAGCAGTACTTC. It yields the protein CASSRRDRYYEQYF.

The chain employs TRBV11-1 and TRBJ2-7, with D possibly TRBD1 on 6 matching bases. The V gene lost 5 bases and the J gene lost 4 bases, with 12 bases spanning the gap. Germline CDR1 and CDR2: SGHAT and FQDESV (reference sequence). This CDR3 comprises 13 residues. In DNA form, the CDR3 reads TGTGCCAGCAGCATCGGACAGCGATACGAGCAGTACTTC. As protein: CASSIGQRYEQYF.

This sequence joins TRBV15 and TRBJ1-1; D remains ambiguous. The CDR3 covers 15 residues. Germline CDR1 LNHNV, CDR2 YYDKDF (reference sequence). The V end lost 3 bases, the J end lost 0 bases, and 11 bases lay between the germline ends. CDR3 sequence: CATSSPKRMNTEAFF. In DNA form, the CDR3 reads TGTGCCACCAGCAGTCCTAAACGCATGAACACTGAAGCTTTCTTT.

A single count supports this clone. The rearrangement joins TRBV6-6 to TRBJ1-5, with 8 bases matching TRBD1. Germline V gene sequence: CDR1 MNHNY, CDR2 SVGAGI (reference sequence). The J segment lost 0 bases and the V segment lost 6 bases, leaving 7 bases of the junction unmatched. This CDR3 contains 16 residues. CDR3 loop: CASRADRVYSNQPQHF. For the CDR3, the DNA is TGTGCCAGCAGGGCGGACAGGGTTTATAGCAATCAGCCCCAGCATTTT.

This clone has just one count. J is TRBJ2-7 and V is TRBV2; a possible D gene is TRBD1 (6 bases). This CDR3 region has 16 residues. Trimming removed 10 bases from V and 0 bases from J, with 22 bases in between. Germline V CDR1 and CDR2: SNHLY, FYNNEI. The CDR3 is CATLNKDRTFSYEQYF. As DNA, the CDR3 is TGTGCCACCTTGAATAAAGACAGGACTTTCTCCTACGAGCAGTACTTC.

The chain carries TRBV5-1 and TRBJ1-2, with D possibly TRBD1 on 5 matching bases. Germline values: CDR1 SGHRS, CDR2 YFSETQ. The CDR3 covers 18 residues. V dropped 2 bases and J dropped 1 base, with 21 bases sitting between them. The CDR3 protein is CASSFTRQSSLNNYGYTF. The CDR3 coding sequence is TGCGCCAGCAGCTTCACCCGACAGTCTAGCCTCAATAACTATGGCTACACCTTC.

The chain couples TRBV6-4 to TRBJ2-3; 8 bases are shared with TRBD1. This CDR3 is 14 amino acids long. V dropped 4 bases and J dropped 6; count of bases not matched to a gene: 6. Germline V CDR1 and CDR2: MRHNA, SNTAGT. CDR3 sequence (DNA): TGTGCCAGCAGTGGACAGGGGAGAGGGGATACGCAGTATTTT. Translation: CASSGQGRGDTQYF.